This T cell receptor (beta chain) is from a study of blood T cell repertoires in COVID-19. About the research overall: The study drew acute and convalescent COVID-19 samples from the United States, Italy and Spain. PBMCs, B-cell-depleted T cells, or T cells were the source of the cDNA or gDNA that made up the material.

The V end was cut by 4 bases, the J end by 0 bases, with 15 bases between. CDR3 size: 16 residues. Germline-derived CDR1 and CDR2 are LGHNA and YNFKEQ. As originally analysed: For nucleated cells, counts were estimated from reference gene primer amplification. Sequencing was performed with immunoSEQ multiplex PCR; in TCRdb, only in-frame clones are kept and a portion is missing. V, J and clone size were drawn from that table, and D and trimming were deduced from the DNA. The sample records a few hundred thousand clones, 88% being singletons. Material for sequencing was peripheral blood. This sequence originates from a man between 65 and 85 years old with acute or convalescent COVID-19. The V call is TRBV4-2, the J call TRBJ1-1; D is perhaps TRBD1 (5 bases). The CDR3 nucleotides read TGTGCCAGCAGCCCCCTGGGGGGAAGAGTGAACACTGAAGCTTTCTTT. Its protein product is CASSPLGGRVNTEAFF.